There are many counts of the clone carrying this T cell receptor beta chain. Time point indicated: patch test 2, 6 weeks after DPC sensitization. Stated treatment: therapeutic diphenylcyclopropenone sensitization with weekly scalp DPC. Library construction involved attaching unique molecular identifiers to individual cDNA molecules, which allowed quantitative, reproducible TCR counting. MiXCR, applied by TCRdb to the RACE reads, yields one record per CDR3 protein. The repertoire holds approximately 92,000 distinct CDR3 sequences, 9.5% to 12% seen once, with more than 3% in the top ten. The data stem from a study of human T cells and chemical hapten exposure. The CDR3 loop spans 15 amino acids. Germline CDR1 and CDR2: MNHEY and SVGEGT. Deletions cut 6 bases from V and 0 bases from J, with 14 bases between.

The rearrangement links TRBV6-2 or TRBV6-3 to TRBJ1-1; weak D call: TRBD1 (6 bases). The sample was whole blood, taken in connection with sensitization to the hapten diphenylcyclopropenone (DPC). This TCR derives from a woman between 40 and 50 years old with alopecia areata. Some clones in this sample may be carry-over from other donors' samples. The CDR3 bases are TGTGCCAGCAGAGATCCGGACAGACTGAACACTGAAGCTTTCTTT. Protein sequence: CASRDPDRLNTEAFF.